This TCR beta chain was captured in a study of blood T cells in healthy people across ages (dated by TCRdb to between 2015 and 2016). Regarding the complete study: In model experiments, template switching captured roughly one uniquely barcoded TCR beta cDNA molecule for every two T cells. The study measured age-related changes in TCR beta repertoire diversity using deep sequencing normalized with unique cDNA molecular identifiers. To avoid experimental bias, donors of different ages were spread randomly across the sequencing lanes. For two donors (one aged 18 to 29 and one aged 80 or older), the study analyzed two additional independent replicas of 1 million unique cDNA reads from the same blood draw. The donors were divided into four age groups: young (average around 16 years), middle-aged (about 39), aged (approximately 59) and long-lived (roughly 88).

At the junction V is shortened by 9 bases and J by 4 bases; bases outside the gene matches: 11. As encoded in the germline V gene (reference sequence), CDR1 is SEHNR while CDR2 is FQNEAQ. Inclusive of the bounding cysteine and phenylalanine, the CDR3 is 15 residues long. Only the CDR3 region is kept as DNA, spanning 45 bases read in frame from base 1. Donors were roughly 40 systemically healthy Caucasian individuals from Russia aged roughly 6 to 100 years. Approximately 9.3 milliliters of peripheral blood were drawn from each donor into EDTA-treated Vacutainer tubes. Ficoll-Paque density-gradient centrifugation was used to isolate PBMCs, with at least 7 million per sample. Trizol reagent was used to extract total RNA from PBMCs, with at least 5.5 micrograms per sample. For every donor, an aliquot of PBMCs went through flow cytometry to measure the percentages of naive CD45RAhigh/CD27high T cells.

What the work shows at the level of the full study, not this receptor alone: Since profiling was done on bulk unsorted PBMCs, naive and antigen-experienced compartments could not be conclusively compared. Observed TCR beta diversity per million T cells fell roughly linearly with age, and a significant reduction was already apparent by age approximately 40. Observed TCR beta diversity correlated strongly with the percentage of naive T cells measured by flow cytometry. Total diversity estimates from one million sequenced T cells were considered lower bounds and underestimates. Donor CMV infection status was unknown, potentially confounding age-related changes in expanded clonotypes. The long-lived group showed more naive CD4+ T cells, fewer expanded clones and increased TCR diversity than the aged group, suggesting age selection.

Receptor libraries were prepared by 5' RACE. The sequencer listed for this sample is Illumina HiSeq 2500. A second 7 to 11 cycle PCR used a sample-barcoded 5' primer and a J-beta primer mix. A unique molecular identifier was introduced onto each TCR beta cDNA molecule by a template-switch 5' adaptor carrying 12 random nucleotides. At least 3 million CDR3-containing paired-end reads were obtained from each sample. First-strand cDNA synthesis was performed from all RNA using the Mint cDNA synthesis kit, with priming by a TRBC-specific oligonucleotide. Following uracil-DNA glycosylase treatment, all cDNA underwent a first 18-cycle PCR with the universal primers M1SS and BC2_uni_R. The study's processing was this. For normalization, 1 million high-quality reads, each with a distinct molecular identifier, were randomly selected from each sample. Reads sharing molecular identifiers were discarded rather than binned into consensus sequences. MiTCR, set to a Q25 quality threshold and the strictest error-elimination algorithm, was used for CDR3 identification, clonotype clustering and error correction. A nonparametric unseen species model with Euler transformation was used to estimate lower-bound total TCR beta diversity. Through fastp at Q25 and MiXCR, TCRdb rebuilt clones from the public reads, retaining in-frame beta chains. For every CDR3 protein sequence, its rows merge into one entry that carries the most common genes and DNA. TCRdb's processing, not the authors', yielded these V and J calls. The sample table contains some 700,000 distinct CDR3 sequences; only one count was recorded for roughly 47% of them. The top ten hold 20% to 25% of the sample.

Concerning this clonotype itself: Its recognized antigen is unknown. Nothing much larger sits one base from this clone, and base qualities are not available.

The sample taken for sequencing was blood. The source is a woman aged 60-75 years in good health. The chain employs TRBV7-9 and TRBJ2-2; 7 nucleotides in the junction match TRBD1. The CDR3 region reads CASRPGQQATGELFF. The DNA sequence reads TGTGCCAGTAGGCCGGGACAGCAAGCCACCGGGGAGCTGTTTTTT.